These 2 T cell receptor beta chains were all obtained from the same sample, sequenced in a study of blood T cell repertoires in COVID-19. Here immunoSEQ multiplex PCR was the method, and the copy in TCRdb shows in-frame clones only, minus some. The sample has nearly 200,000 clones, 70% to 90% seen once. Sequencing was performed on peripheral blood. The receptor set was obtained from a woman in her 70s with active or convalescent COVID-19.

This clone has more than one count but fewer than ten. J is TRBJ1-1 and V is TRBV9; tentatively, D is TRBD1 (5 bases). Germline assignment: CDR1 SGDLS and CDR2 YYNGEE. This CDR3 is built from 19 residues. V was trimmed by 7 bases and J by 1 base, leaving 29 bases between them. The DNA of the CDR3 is TGTGCCAGCGGCCCCCCCTCGGTGGGGCAGGTCAGTAGGAACACTGAAGCTTTCTTT. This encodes CASGPPSVGQVSRNTEAFF.

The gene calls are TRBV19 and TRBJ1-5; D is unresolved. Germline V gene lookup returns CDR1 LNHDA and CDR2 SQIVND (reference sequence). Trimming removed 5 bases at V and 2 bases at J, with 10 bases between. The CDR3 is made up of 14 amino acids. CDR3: CASSVIAGNQPQHF. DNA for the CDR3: TGTGCCAGTAGTGTGATTGCGGGCAATCAGCCCCAGCATTTT.